Listed here are 25 T cell receptor beta chains from one sample, sequenced in a study of T-cell memory formation after mild COVID-19 (dated by TCRdb to the early 2020s). Library construction relied on 5' RACE. The data were produced on an Illumina NovaSeq 6000. The raw public data were reprocessed by TCRdb itself: fastp quality trimming at Q25, MiXCR clonotype calling, in-frame beta chains only. Duplicate CDR3 protein sequences are folded into a single record with the most common DNA and genes. This sample comprises roughly 350,000 distinct CDR3 sequences, 25% to 30% of them detected only once. Roughly 12% of the sample is in the top ten clones. Material for sequencing was PBMCs or a T cell subset sorted from them (not recorded which). These receptors were collected from an adult woman who had mild COVID-19 (a few samples of this study predate the infection). The sample titles of this study are shuffled in the database, so cell type and time point are left out; the donor was told from shared clones.

The chain employs TRBV10-3 and TRBJ1-1, with TRBD1 as a possible D gene (5 bases). Per germline, CDR1 ENHRY and CDR2 SYGVKD. CDR3 length equals 13 residues. Trimming removed 1 base at V and 5 bases at J, with 8 bases between. CDR3 nucleotides: TGTGCCATCAGTGAGTGGGGGAGTACTGAAGCTTTCTTT. Amino acids: CAISEWGSTEAFF.

This chain links TRBV5-1 with TRBJ2-3, with TRBD2 matching 9 bases. The CDR3 spans 17 residues. In germline, CDR1 is SGHRS, CDR2 YFSETQ. With 3 bases clipped from V and 5 bases from J, the junction kept 13 bases outside the gene matches. This CDR3 reads CASSSFGLASFQDTQYF. The DNA for the CDR3 is TGCGCCAGCAGCTCCTTCGGACTAGCGAGTTTTCAAGATACGCAGTATTTT.

The CDR3 DNA reads as TGTGCCAGCAGCTTAGAGGACGCCACCTACGAGCAGTACTTC. It translates to CASSLEDATYEQYF. The chain is built from TRBV7-8 and TRBJ2-7, with D uncertain. The CDR3 covers 14 residues. The V and J ends lost 1 base and 2 bases respectively, with 9 bases between them. In germline, CDR1 is SGHVS, CDR2 FQNEAQ.

J is TRBJ1-2 and V is TRBV7-9; D is unclear. Germline-derived CDR1 and CDR2 are SEHNR and FQNEAQ (reference sequence). V dropped 0 bases and J dropped 5 bases, with 10 bases sitting between them. The length of the CDR3 is 14 residues. The DNA for the CDR3 is TGTGCCAGCAGCTTAGCGCCTGAGCCATATGGCTACACCTTC. Its protein is CASSLAPEPYGYTF. Drawing the rest from reference TRBV7-9 and TRBJ1-2, the complete variable domain is DTGVSQNPRHKITKRGQNVTFRCDPISEHNRLYWYRQTLGQGPEFLTYFQNEAQLEKSRLLSDRFSAERPKGSFSTLEIQRTEQGDSAMYLCASSLAPEPYGYTFGSGTRLTVV.

This clonotype was seen at least ten times. The junction and the germline gene differ at one end; a read error may be behind it. This chain connects TRBV5-1 to TRBJ2-2; D gene ambiguous. Germline V gives CDR1 SGHRS, CDR2 YFSETQ. This CDR3 contains 12 residues. The CDR3: CASSLNTGELFF. In DNA form, the CDR3 reads TGTGCCAGCAGTTTAAACACCGGGGAGCTGTTTTTT.

This clonotype was detected only a few times. The CDR3 spells CASSQNTGVIEDTQYF. The CDR3 nucleotides read TGCGCCAGCAGCCAGAACACAGGGGTGATCGAAGATACGCAGTATTTT. The chain employs TRBV4-3 and TRBJ2-3; 7 bases are shared with TRBD1. This CDR3 is 16 amino acids long. Germline V CDR1 and CDR2: LGHNA, YSLEER. The V and J ends lost 3 bases and 5 bases, in that order; junction bases with no gene match: 11.

The chain links TRBV4-1 to TRBJ1-5; possibly TRBD1 for D (5 bases). The germline gives CDR1 MGHRA, CDR2 YSYEKL. The V gene lost 1 base and the J gene lost 2 bases, with 9 bases spanning the gap. The CDR3 is made up of 15 amino acids. The CDR3 nucleotides read TGCGCCAGCAGCCAAGGGGGCTGGGGCAATCAGCCCCAGCATTTT. It is translated as CASSQGGWGNQPQHF.

CDR3 residues: CASTWTGNTEAFF. The CDR3 nucleotides read TGTGCCAGTACCTGGACCGGGAACACTGAAGCTTTCTTT. This sequence joins TRBV19 and TRBJ1-1; D not certain. Trimming removed 7 bases at V and 1 base at J, with 10 bases between. This CDR3 comprises 13 residues. Germline loops: CDR1 LNHDA, CDR2 SQIVND (reference sequence). Complete variable domain (other parts from reference TRBV19 and TRBJ1-1): DGGITQSPKYLFRKEGQNVTLSCEQNLNHDAMYWYRQDPGQGLRLIYYSQIVNDFQKGDIAEGYSVSREKKESFPLTVTSAQKNPTAFYLCASTWTGNTEAFFGQGTRLTVV.

This clonotype was found many times. The CDR3 here is CASSPLLETQYF. The CDR3 nucleotides read TGTGCCAGCAGCCCACTTTTAGAGACCCAGTACTTC. V usage is TRBV7-9 and J usage is TRBJ2-5; D gene unclear. The CDR3 extends over 12 amino acids. Germline V CDR1 and CDR2: SEHNR, FQNEAQ (reference sequence). Trimming shortened V by 5 bases and J by 4 bases, and 8 bases separated the two germline ends.

This clonotype was recorded a few times. J is TRBJ2-5 and V is TRBV7-6; no reliable D call. Trimming took off 5 bases at V and 5 bases at J, with 9 bases between the two ends. CDR3 length: 12 amino acids. Germline V gives CDR1 SGHVS, CDR2 FNYEAQ. The CDR3 here is CASSTLDETQYF. CDR3 bases: TGTGCCAGCAGCACACTGGACGAGACCCAGTACTTC.

The chain has TRBV2 and TRBJ1-4; D might be TRBD1 (5 bases). The germline V and J ends were trimmed by 6 bases and 2 bases, with 10 bases remaining between them. CDR3 size: 14 residues. Germline assignment: CDR1 SNHLY and CDR2 FYNNEI. CDR3 in amino acids: CASRAGPTNEKLFF. Here the CDR3 DNA reads TGTGCCAGCAGGGCGGGACCGACTAATGAAAAACTGTTTTTT.

This chain joins TRBV2 and TRBJ2-7; perhaps D is TRBD1 or TRBD2 (5 bases each). Germline values: CDR1 SNHLY, CDR2 FYNNEI. V dropped 8 bases and J dropped 0 bases, with 17 bases sitting between them. This CDR3 comprises 15 residues. This CDR3 reads CASDPRGNPSYEQYF. CDR3 bases: TGTGCCAGCGACCCGAGGGGTAATCCCTCCTACGAGCAGTACTTC.

This clonotype turned up a few times. The chain links TRBV6-6 to TRBJ2-4; a weak D match, TRBD2 (6 bases). The CDR3 runs to 12 residues. Germline V CDR1 and CDR2: MNHNY, SVGAGI (reference sequence). V gave up 7 bases and J gave up 9 bases, with 13 bases separating them. CDR3 DNA: TGTGCCAGCACTGGGCCCGGGGGCATTCAGTACTTC. The encoded protein is CASTGPGGIQYF.

This chain joins TRBV5-1 and TRBJ1-1; D uncertain. Looked up from germline, CDR1 is SGHRS and CDR2 is YFSETQ. Between the trimmed V and J ends, which lost 2 bases and 3 bases, there was a span of 8 bases. This CDR3 is built from 13 residues. CDR3 nucleotide sequence: TGCGCCAGCAGCTTCTACGGAGACACTGAAGCTTTCTTT. It yields the protein CASSFYGDTEAFF.

The CDR3 bases are TGTGCCAGCGGGGAGGGCCCGGGCTACACCTTC. Protein sequence: CASGEGPGYTF. The rearrangement links TRBV6-5 to TRBJ1-2; D is uncertain. Germline V gives CDR1 MNHEY, CDR2 SVGAGI. Trimming took 8 bases from V and 8 from J, leaving 12 bases between them. The CDR3 totals 11 residues.

The J gene is TRBJ2-7, the V gene TRBV3-1; D might be TRBD1 or TRBD2, each matching 5 bases. CDR1 is LGHDT and CDR2 is YNNKEL in the germline V gene (reference sequence). CDR3 size: 14 residues. Deletions cut 5 bases from V and 5 bases from J, with 16 bases between. CDR3 protein: CASSFGTKLNEQYF. The CDR3 DNA reads as TGTGCCAGCAGCTTCGGGACCAAGCTTAACGAGCAGTACTTC.

The chain joins TRBV5-5 to TRBJ2-5, with 7 nucleotides matching TRBD2. The CDR3 sequence is 15 residues long. Per the germline V gene, CDR1 is SGHKS and CDR2 is YYEKEE (reference sequence). Trimming cost V 4 bases and J 4 bases; bases outside gene matches: 10. The CDR3: CASSPAAGALETQYF. CDR3 DNA sequence: TGTGCCAGCAGCCCGGCGGCGGGAGCTCTAGAGACCCAGTACTTC.

This clonotype was recorded a few times. This CDR3 is CASSLLGLAGHTDTQYF. The DNA of the CDR3 is TGCGCCAGCAGCCTCCTGGGACTAGCGGGCCACACAGATACGCAGTATTTT. J is TRBJ2-3 and V is TRBV5-1; 12 bases align to TRBD2. CDR1 is SGHRS and CDR2 is YFSETQ in the germline V gene. The CDR3 length is 17 residues. V gave up 4 bases and J gave up 2 bases; unmatched junction bases: 8.

This clonotype occurred a few times. The chain links TRBV7-2 to TRBJ1-1; 9 bases fit TRBD1. The V segment lost 4 bases and the J segment 0 bases; nucleotides outside the gene matches: 12. This CDR3 comprises 18 residues. Germline-derived CDR1 and CDR2 are SGHTA and FQGNSA. CDR3 region: CASSSHRPGTGLNTEAFF. CDR3 DNA: TGTGCCAGCAGCTCCCACCGTCCCGGGACAGGGTTGAACACTGAAGCTTTCTTT.

The V call is TRBV7-2, the J call TRBJ2-7; 7 bases are a match to TRBD2. Unmatched junction bases numbered 4, after V lost 1 base and J lost 4 bases. Germline CDR1 and CDR2: SGHTA and FQGNSA. This CDR3 comprises 14 residues. As DNA, the CDR3 is TGTGCCAGCAGCTTAGTGGCGGGAGAGTACGAGCAGTACTTC. Translation gives CASSLVAGEYEQYF.

CDR3 DNA sequence: TGTGCCACCCAGGGGCGAGGGCCCCGAGACTATGGCTACACCTTC. This gives the protein CATQGRGPRDYGYTF. The chain recombines TRBV10-3 with TRBJ1-2, with D possibly matching TRBD1 (6 bases). CDR1 and CDR2 (germline): ENHRY, SYGVKD. CDR3 length: 15 amino acids. V gave up 10 bases and J gave up 3 bases, with 21 bases separating them.

The V gene is TRBV13, the J gene TRBJ1-1; the D is unclear. This CDR3 spans 15 amino acids. Germline-derived CDR1 and CDR2 are PRHDT and FYEKMQ (reference sequence). V lost 5 bases, J lost 2 bases, and 15 bases lay in between. The CDR3 here is CASSARPGQNTEAFF. CDR3 sequence (DNA): TGTGCCAGCAGCGCGCGTCCAGGCCAAAACACTGAAGCTTTCTTT.

The chain links TRBV5-1 to TRBJ1-4, with D possibly being TRBD1 (6 bases). Trimming removed 1 base at V and 7 bases at J, with 14 bases between. This CDR3 region has 15 residues. Germline lookup yields CDR1 SGHRS and CDR2 YFSETQ. DNA for the CDR3: TGCGCCAGCAGCTTGACAGGGCCTCCCGGTGAAAAACTGTTTTTT. Its protein product is CASSLTGPPGEKLFF.

This clonotype came up a few times. V and J are TRBV7-6 and TRBJ1-2; D perhaps matches TRBD1 (6 bases). CDR3 length: 14 amino acids. Deletions cut 0 bases from V and 2 bases from J, with 7 bases between. CDR1 SGHVS and CDR2 FNYEAQ come from the germline V gene. Here the CDR3 reads CASSLAQGNYGYTF. The CDR3 coding sequence is TGTGCCAGCAGCTTAGCCCAGGGGAACTATGGCTACACCTTC.

The rearrangement uses TRBV29-1 and TRBJ2-3; D remains ambiguous. V was trimmed by 7 bases and J by 6 bases, leaving 8 bases between them. The CDR3 has 10 residues. The germline gives CDR1 SQVTM, CDR2 ANQGSEA. In nucleotides, the CDR3 is TGCAGCGCGCTTGTGGATACGCAGTATTTT. It specifies CSALVDTQYF.